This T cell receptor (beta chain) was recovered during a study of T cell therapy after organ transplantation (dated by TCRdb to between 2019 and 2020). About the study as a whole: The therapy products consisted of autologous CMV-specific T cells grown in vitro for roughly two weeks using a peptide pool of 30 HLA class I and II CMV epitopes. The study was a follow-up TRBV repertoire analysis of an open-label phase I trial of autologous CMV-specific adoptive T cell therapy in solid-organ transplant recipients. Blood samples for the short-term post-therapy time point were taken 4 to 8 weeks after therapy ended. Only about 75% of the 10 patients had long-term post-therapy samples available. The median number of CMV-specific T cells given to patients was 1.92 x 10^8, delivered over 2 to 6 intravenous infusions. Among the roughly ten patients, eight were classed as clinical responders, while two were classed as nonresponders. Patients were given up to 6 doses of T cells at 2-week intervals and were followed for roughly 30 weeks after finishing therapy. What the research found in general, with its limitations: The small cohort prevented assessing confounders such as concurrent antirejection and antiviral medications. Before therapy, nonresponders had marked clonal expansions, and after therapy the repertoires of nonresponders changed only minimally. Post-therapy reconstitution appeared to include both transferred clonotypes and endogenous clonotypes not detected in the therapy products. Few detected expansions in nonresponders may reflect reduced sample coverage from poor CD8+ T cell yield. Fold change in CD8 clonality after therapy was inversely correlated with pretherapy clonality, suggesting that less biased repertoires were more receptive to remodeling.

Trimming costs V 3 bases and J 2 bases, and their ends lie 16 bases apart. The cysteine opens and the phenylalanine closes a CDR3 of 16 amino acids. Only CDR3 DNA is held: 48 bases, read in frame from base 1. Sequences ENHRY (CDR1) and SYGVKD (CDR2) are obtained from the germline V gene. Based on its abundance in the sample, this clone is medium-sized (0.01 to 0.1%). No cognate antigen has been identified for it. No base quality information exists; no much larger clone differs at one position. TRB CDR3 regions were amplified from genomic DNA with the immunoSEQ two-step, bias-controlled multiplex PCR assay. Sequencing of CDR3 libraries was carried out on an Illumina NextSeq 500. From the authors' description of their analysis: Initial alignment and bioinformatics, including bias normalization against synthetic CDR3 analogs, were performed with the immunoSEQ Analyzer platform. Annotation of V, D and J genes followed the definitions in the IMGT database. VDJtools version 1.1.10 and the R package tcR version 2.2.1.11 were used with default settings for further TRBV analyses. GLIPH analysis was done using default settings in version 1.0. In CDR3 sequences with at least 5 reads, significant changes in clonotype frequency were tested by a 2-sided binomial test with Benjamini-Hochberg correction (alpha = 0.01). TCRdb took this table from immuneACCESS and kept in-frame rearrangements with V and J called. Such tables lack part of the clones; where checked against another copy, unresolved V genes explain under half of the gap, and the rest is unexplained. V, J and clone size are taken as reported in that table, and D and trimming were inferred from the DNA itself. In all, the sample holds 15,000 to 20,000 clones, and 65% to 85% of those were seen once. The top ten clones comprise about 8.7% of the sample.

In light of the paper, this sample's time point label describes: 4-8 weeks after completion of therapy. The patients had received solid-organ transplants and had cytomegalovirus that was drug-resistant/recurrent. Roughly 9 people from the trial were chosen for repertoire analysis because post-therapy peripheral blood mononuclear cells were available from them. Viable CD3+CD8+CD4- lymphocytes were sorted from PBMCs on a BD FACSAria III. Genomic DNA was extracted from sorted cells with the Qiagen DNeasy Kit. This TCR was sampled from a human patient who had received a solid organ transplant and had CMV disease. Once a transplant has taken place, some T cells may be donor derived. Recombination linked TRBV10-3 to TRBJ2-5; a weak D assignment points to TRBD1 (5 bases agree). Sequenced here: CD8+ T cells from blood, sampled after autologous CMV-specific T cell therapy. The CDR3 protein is CAISDYPETVQETQYF. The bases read TGTGCCATCAGTGATTACCCGGAGACAGTACAAGAGACCCAGTACTTC.